This T cell receptor beta chain is drawn from a study of control samples from healthy donors and cancer patients. The data were produced by immunoSEQ multiplex PCR, yet TCRdb's version contains in-frame clones alone and is incomplete. The repertoire holds 90,000 to 95,000 clones, with around four fifths as singletons. The J segment lost 6 bases and the V segment lost 1 base, leaving 3 bases of the junction unmatched. CDR3 size: 13 residues. Germline CDR1 reads GTSNPN; CDR2 reads SVGIG (reference sequence). The TCR sequence derives from a man aged 25-45 years in good health. The material sequenced was blood. The chain recombines TRBV30 with TRBJ2-7, with 10 bases aligning to TRBD1. CDR3 region: CAWSADRGSEQYF. CDR3 nucleotide sequence: TGTGCCTGGAGTGCGGACAGGGGGTCCGAGCAGTACTTC.